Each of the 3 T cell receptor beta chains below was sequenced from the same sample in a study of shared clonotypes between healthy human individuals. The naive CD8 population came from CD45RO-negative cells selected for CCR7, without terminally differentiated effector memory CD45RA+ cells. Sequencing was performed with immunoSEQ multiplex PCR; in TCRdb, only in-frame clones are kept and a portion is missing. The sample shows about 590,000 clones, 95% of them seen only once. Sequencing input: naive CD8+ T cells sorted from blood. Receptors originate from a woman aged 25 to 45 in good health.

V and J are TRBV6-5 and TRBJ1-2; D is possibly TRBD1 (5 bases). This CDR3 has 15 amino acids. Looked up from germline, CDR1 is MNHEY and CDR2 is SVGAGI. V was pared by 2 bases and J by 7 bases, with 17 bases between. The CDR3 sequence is CASSYAGGVESGYTF. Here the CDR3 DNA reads TGTGCCAGCAGTTACGCTGGGGGGGTAGAGAGTGGCTACACCTTC.

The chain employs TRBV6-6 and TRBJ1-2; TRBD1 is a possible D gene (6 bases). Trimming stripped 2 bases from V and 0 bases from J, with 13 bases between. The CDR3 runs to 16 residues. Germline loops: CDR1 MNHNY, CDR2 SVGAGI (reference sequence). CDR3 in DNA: TGTGCCAGCAGTTACCGGACAGAGCCGCCTAACTATGGCTACACCTTC. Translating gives CASSYRTEPPNYGYTF.

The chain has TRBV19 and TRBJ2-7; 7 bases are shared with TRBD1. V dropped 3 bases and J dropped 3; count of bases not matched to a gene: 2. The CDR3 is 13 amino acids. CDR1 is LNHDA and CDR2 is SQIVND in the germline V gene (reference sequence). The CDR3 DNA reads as TGTGCCAGTAGTATCCGGGACAGCTACGAGCAGTACTTC. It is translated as CASSIRDSYEQYF.